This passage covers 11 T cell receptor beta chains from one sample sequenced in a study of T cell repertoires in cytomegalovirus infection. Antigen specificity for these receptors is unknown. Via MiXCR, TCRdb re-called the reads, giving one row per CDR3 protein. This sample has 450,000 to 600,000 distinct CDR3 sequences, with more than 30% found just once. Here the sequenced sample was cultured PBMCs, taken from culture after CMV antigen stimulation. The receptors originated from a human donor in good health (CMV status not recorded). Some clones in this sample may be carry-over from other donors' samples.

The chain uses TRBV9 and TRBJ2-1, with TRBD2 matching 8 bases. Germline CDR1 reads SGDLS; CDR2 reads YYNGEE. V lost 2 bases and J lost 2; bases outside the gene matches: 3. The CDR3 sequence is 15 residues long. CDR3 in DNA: TGTGCCAGCAGCGTTAGCGGGACCCCCTACAATGAGCAGTTCTTC. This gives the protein CASSVSGTPYNEQFF.

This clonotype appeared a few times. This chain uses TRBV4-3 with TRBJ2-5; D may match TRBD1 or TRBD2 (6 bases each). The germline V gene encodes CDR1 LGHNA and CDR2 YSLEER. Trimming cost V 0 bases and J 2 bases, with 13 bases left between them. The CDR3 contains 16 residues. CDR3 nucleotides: TGCGCCAGCAGCCAAGAGGAGGGGGTGGGACAAGAGACCCAGTACTTC. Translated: CASSQEEGVGQETQYF.

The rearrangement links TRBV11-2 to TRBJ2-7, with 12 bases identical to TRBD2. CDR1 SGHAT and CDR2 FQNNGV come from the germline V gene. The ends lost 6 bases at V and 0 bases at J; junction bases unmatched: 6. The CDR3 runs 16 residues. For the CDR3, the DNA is TGTGCCAGCAGTCCCCTACTAGCGGGGGGCTCCTACGAGCAGTACTTC. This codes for CASSPLLAGGSYEQYF.

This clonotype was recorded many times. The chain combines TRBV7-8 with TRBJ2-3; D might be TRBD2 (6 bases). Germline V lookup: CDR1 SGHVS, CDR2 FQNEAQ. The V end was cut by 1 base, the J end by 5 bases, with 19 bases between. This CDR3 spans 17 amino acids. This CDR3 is CASSLGVRRGVVDTQYF. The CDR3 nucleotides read TGTGCCAGCAGCTTAGGAGTGCGGAGGGGTGTTGTAGATACGCAGTATTTT.

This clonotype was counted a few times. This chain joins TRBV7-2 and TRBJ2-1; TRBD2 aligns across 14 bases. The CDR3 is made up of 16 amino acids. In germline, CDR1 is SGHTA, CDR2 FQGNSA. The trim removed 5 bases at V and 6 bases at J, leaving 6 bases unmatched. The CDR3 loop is CASSPLGTSGSNEQFF. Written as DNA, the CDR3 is TGTGCCAGCAGCCCCCTAGGGACTAGCGGGAGCAATGAGCAGTTCTTC.

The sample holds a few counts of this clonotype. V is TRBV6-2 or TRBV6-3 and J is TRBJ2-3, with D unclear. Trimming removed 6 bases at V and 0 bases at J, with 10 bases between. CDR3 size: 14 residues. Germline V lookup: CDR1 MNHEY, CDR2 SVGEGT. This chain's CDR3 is CASRVAKSTDTQYF. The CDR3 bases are TGTGCCAGCAGGGTAGCAAAAAGCACAGATACGCAGTATTTT.

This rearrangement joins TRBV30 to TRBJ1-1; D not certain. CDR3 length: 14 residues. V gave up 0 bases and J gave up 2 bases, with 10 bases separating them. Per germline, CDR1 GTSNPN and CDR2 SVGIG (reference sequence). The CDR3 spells CAWSVGSPNTEAFF. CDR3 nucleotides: TGTGCCTGGAGTGTGGGGTCCCCTAACACTGAAGCTTTCTTT.

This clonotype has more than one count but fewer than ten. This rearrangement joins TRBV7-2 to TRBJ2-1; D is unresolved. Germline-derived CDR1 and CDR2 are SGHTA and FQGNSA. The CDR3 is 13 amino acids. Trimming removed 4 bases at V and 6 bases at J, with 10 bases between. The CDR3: CASSSGWANEQFF. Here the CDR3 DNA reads TGTGCCAGCAGCTCTGGGTGGGCCAATGAGCAGTTCTTC.

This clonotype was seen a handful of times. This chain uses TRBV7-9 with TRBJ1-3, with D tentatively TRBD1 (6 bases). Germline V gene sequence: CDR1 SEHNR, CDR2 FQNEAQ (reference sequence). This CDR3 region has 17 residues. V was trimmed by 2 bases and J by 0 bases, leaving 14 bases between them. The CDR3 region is CASSLSLRGTSGNTIYF. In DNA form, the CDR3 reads TGTGCCAGCAGCTTAAGTCTCAGGGGCACCTCTGGAAACACCATATATTTT.

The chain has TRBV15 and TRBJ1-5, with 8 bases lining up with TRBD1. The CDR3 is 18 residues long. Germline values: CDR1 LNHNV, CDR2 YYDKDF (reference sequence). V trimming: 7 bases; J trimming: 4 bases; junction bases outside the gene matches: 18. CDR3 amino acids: CATIFLLDRERENQPQHF. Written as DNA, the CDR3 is TGTGCCACCATTTTCCTCTTGGACAGGGAAAGGGAGAATCAGCCCCAGCATTTT.

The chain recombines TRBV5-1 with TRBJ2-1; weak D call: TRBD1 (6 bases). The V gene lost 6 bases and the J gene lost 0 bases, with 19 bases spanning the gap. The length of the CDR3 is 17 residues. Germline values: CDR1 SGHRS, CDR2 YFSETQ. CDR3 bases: TGCGCCAGCAACCCTACAGGGACGAGAAGCTCCTACAATGAGCAGTTCTTC. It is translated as CASNPTGTRSSYNEQFF.